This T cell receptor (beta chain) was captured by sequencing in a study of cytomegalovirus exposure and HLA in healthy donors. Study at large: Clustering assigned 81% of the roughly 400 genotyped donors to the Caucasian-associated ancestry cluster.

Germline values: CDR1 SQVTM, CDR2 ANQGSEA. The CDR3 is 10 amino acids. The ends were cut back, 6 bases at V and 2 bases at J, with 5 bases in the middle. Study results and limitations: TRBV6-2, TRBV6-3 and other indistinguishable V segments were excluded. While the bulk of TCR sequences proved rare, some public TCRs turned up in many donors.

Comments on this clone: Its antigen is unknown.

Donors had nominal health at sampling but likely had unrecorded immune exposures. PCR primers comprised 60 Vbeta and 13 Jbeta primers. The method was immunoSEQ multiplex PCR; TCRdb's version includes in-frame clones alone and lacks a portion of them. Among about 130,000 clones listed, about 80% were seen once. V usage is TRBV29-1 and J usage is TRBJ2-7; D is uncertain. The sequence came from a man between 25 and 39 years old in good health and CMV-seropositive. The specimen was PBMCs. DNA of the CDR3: TGCAGCGTCTTAGCCTACGAGCAGTACTTC. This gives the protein CSVLAYEQYF.